This is a list of T cell receptor beta chains from one sample in a study of T-cell reconstitution after alpha-beta-depleted transplantation in children. TCRdb redid the calling of the PCR reads with MiXCR, one entry per CDR3 protein. The sample has roughly 89,000 distinct CDR3 sequences, 9% to 15% seen once. The source was PBMCs from the stem cell graft donor, collected from the stem cell graft. These receptors came from a human donor who donated a stem cell graft to a child with inherited bone marrow failure. Each CDR3 is given with its conserved first and last residue. The D gene is left open where the match is weak. A row's size may be missing; if present it is once, few, many or a size class.

J	size	V	D	CDR3	DNA
TRBJ2-3	many	TRBV11-2	-	CASSSLRGAKDTQYF	TGTGCCAGCAGCTCCCTACGGGGGGCAAAAGATACGCAGTATTTT
TRBJ2-1	many	TRBV11-2	TRBD1	CASSLVGTGFSNEHFF	TGTGCCAGCAGCTTAGTTGGGACAGGGTTTAGCAATGAGCATTTCTTC
TRBJ2-2	many	TRBV5-1	-	CASSLGTTGELFF	TGCGCCAGCAGCCTTGGGACAACCGGGGAGCTGTTTTTT
TRBJ2-7	many	TRBV5-1	-	CASSPRPGTSYEQYF	TGCGCCAGCAGCCCGAGGCCGGGAACCTCCTACGAGCAGTACTTC
TRBJ1-1	many	TRBV4-2	-	CASSQEYGGHTEAFF	TGTGCCAGCAGCCAAGAATATGGGGGGCACACTGAAGCTTTCTTT
TRBJ2-5	many	TRBV5-1	TRBD1	CASSLGDRVDWEETQYF	TGCGCCAGCAGCTTGGGGGACAGGGTGGACTGGGAAGAGACCCAGTACTTC
TRBJ2-3	-	TRBV4-1	TRBD1	CASSQDFWTGGSRTDTQYF	TGCGCCAGCAGCCAAGATTTTTGGACAGGGGGCTCTCGCACAGATACGCAGTATTTT
TRBJ2-7	many	TRBV5-1	-	CASSPGSLDTLSYEQYF	TGCGCCAGCAGCCCCGGTTCCCTCGACACCCTCTCCTACGAGCAGTACTTC
TRBJ2-6	many	TRBV6-2/TRBV6-3	TRBD1	CASSYGGRGLTRVPPSGANVLTF	TGTGCCAGCAGTTACGGGGGCAGGGGGCTCACCCGGGTCCCCCCCTCTGGGGCCAACGTCCTGACTTTC
TRBJ2-5	many	TRBV20-1	TRBD1	CSARVPGQGTETQYF	TGCAGTGCTAGAGTCCCGGGACAGGGAACGGAGACCCAGTACTTC
TRBJ1-1	many	TRBV12-3/TRBV12-4	-	CASRRVGARVPAFF	TGTGCCAGCAGACGTGTCGGGGCGAGGGTTCCAGCTTTCTTT
TRBJ2-7	many	TRBV6-2/TRBV6-3	TRBD2	CASDASGPTYEQYF	TGTGCCAGTGATGCTAGCGGACCAACCTACGAGCAGTACTTC
TRBJ1-2	many	TRBV4-2	-	CASSQERGLGYGYTF	TGTGCCAGCAGCCAAGAAAGAGGGCTAGGTTATGGCTACACCTTC
TRBJ2-1	many	TRBV7-8	-	CASSLSRGLGEQFF	TGTGCCAGCAGCTTATCGAGGGGCCTGGGTGAGCAGTTCTTC
TRBJ1-2	many	TRBV18	-	CASSQGTSNYGYTF	TGTGCCAGCTCCCAGGGGACTTCTAACTATGGCTACACCTTC
TRBJ2-1	many	TRBV4-3	TRBD2	CASSQDWPSGRVGNEQFF	TGCGCCAGCAGCCAAGATTGGCCTAGCGGGAGGGTGGGAAATGAGCAGTTCTTC
TRBJ1-2	many	TRBV20-1	-	CSAGGDLDGDYTF	TGCAGTGCCGGAGGGGACCTGGACGGTGACTACACCTTC
TRBJ2-1	many	TRBV15	-	CATSPGVSSYNEQFF	TGTGCCACCAGCCCGGGGGTAAGCTCCTACAATGAGCAGTTCTTC
TRBJ2-7	-	TRBV29-1	-	CSASGGYEQYF	TGCAGCGCCAGCGGCGGCTACGAGCAGTACTTC
TRBJ2-5	few	TRBV7-2	TRBD2	CASSRWGGEETQYF	TGTGCCAGCAGCCGTTGGGGAGGGGAAGAGACCCAGTACTTC
TRBJ2-3	-	TRBV29-1	-	CSVEKPSTSTDTQYF	TGCAGCGTTGAAAAGCCTTCAACTAGCACAGATACGCAGTATTTT
TRBJ1-2	many	TRBV12-3/TRBV12-4	-	CASVTSLRGYGYTF	TGTGCCAGCGTAACTTCCCTCCGGGGGTATGGCTACACCTTC
TRBJ1-5	many	TRBV13	-	CASRSGSEGNQPQHF	TGTGCCAGCAGATCGGGCAGCGAGGGCAATCAGCCCCAGCATTTT
TRBJ1-4	many	TRBV7-9	-	CASSFWAGVNEKLFF	TGTGCCAGCAGCTTCTGGGCGGGAGTTAATGAAAAACTGTTTTTT
TRBJ2-1	-	TRBV5-4	-	CASSWGGANNEQFF	TGTGCCAGCAGCTGGGGGGGGGCCAACAATGAGCAGTTCTTC
TRBJ2-2	many	TRBV7-3	-	CASSFANTGELFF	TGTGCCAGCAGCTTCGCGAACACCGGGGAGCTGTTTTTT
TRBJ1-5	many	TRBV20-1	-	CSAKDHYSNQPQHF	TGCAGTGCTAAGGACCACTATAGCAATCAGCCCCAGCATTTT
TRBJ2-5	many	TRBV10-3	-	CAISESADLETQYF	TGTGCCATCAGTGAGTCGGCGGATCTCGAGACCCAGTACTTC
TRBJ2-5	-	TRBV7-8	TRBD2	CASSLVFSSGGETQYF	TGTGCCAGCAGCTTAGTCTTCTCTAGCGGGGGCGAGACCCAGTACTTC
TRBJ2-1	many	TRBV7-2	-	CASRGAPMGFDEQFF	TGTGCCAGCAGAGGGGCTCCCATGGGCTTCGATGAGCAGTTCTTC
TRBJ1-1	many	TRBV18	TRBD1	CASSPPQTGGRAEAFF	TGTGCCAGCTCACCACCGCAAACAGGGGGCAGGGCTGAAGCTTTCTTT
TRBJ2-1	-	TRBV3-1	TRBD2	CASSQEILAGMEFF	TGTGCCAGCAGCCAAGAAATCCTAGCGGGAATGGAGTTCTTC
TRBJ1-1	many	TRBV29-1	TRBD1	CSVPGQGIRTEAFF	TGCAGCGTTCCCGGACAGGGCATTAGAACTGAAGCTTTCTTT
TRBJ2-2	-	TRBV5-5	-	CAMGPRAGELFF	TGTGCCATGGGCCCGAGGGCCGGGGAGCTGTTTTTT
TRBJ2-1	many	TRBV7-2	-	CASSLRQGGSYNEQFF	TGTGCCAGCAGCTTACGTCAGGGCGGCTCCTACAATGAGCAGTTCTTC
TRBJ2-7	-	TRBV28	-	CASSLPRRTVYEQYF	TGTGCCAGCAGTTTGCCCCGACGGACAGTATACGAGCAGTACTTC
TRBJ2-5	few	TRBV29-1	-	CSVRTEETQYF	TGCAGCGTTCGGACAGAAGAGACCCAGTACTTC
TRBJ2-1	few	TRBV6-5	TRBD2	CASSYSTSGRDYNEQFF	TGTGCCAGCAGTTACTCGACTAGCGGGAGGGACTACAATGAGCAGTTCTTC
TRBJ1-3	many	TRBV4-3	-	CASSQDWKTDAGNTIYF	TGCGCCAGCAGCCAAGACTGGAAGACAGACGCTGGAAACACCATATATTTT
TRBJ1-1	many	TRBV15	-	CATGTPNTEAFF	TGTGCCACCGGGACACCGAACACTGAAGCTTTCTTT
TRBJ1-2	many	TRBV5-1	-	CASSLAGGGDGYTF	TGCGCCAGCAGCTTGGCGGGCGGGGGCGATGGCTACACCTTC
TRBJ2-1	few	TRBV20-1	-	CSAAGAGTPNYNEQFF	TGCAGTGCGGCGGGGGCCGGGACTCCCAACTACAATGAGCAGTTCTTC
TRBJ2-7	few	TRBV29-1	TRBD1	CSVATGDEQYF	TGCAGCGTCGCTACAGGGGACGAGCAGTACTTC
TRBJ2-3	many	TRBV11-2	TRBD2	CASSRPTSGGIHTDTQYF	TGTGCCAGCAGCCGCCCGACTAGCGGGGGTATCCACACAGATACGCAGTATTTT
TRBJ1-1	many	TRBV7-3	-	CASSVGPDTEAFF	TGTGCCAGCAGCGTGGGCCCGGACACTGAAGCTTTCTTT
TRBJ2-2	-	TRBV2	-	CASSGQRAGELFF	TGTGCCAGCAGTGGCCAGCGGGCCGGGGAGCTGTTTTTT